Below are 29 T cell receptor beta chains sequenced from a single sample in a study of blood T cell repertoires in COVID-19. Measured with immunoSEQ multiplex PCR; TCRdb has only the in-frame clones, and not every one. The data contain around 40,000 clones, nearly 90% of them seen just once; the ten biggest clones take up around 6.2%. The source material was peripheral blood. These receptor sequences come from a human donor in a cohort sampled during active COVID-19.

Turning to this clone: One junction end disagrees with the germline gene, perhaps due to a read error. The rearrangement uses TRBV7-7 and TRBJ2-5, with D possibly matching TRBD2 (6 bases). This CDR3 spans 14 amino acids. Germline V CDR1 and CDR2: SSHAT, FNYEAQ (reference sequence). In nucleotides, the CDR3 is TGTGCCAGCAGCCCTAGCGTCCGGCAAGGGACCCAGTACTTC. It translates to CASSPSVRQGTQYF. The complete variable domain, with remaining parts taken from reference TRBV7-7 and TRBJ2-5, reads GAGVSQSPRYKVTKRGQDVTLRCDPISSHATLYWYQQALGQGPEFLTYFNYEAQPDKSGLPSDRFSAERPEGSISTLTIQRTEQRDSAMYRCASSPSVRQGTQYFGPGTRLLVL.

Regarding this clone: At one end the junction does not follow the germline gene, possibly because of a read error. The rearrangement links TRBV6-5 to TRBJ2-5, with 8 bases fitting TRBD2. Germline CDR1 MNHEY, CDR2 SVGAGI. The CDR3 loop spans 13 amino acids. Here the CDR3 DNA reads TGTGCCAGCAAGAACCCCTCTACTAGCGGTGAGAACTTC. Protein product: CASKNPSTSGENF.

In regard to this clone: A far larger clone lies a single base away; this is likely a read error. The chain couples TRBV7-2 to TRBJ2-5; D uncertain. The germline V gene encodes CDR1 SGHTA and CDR2 FQGNSA. Trimming took 5 bases from V and 2 from J, leaving 3 bases between them. CDR3 length: 11 residues. The chain's CDR3 is CASSPQETQYF. Written as DNA, the CDR3 is TGTGCCAGCAGCCCACAAGAGACCCAGTACTTC. The variable domain in full, with the rest retrieved from reference TRBV7-2 and TRBJ2-5, is GAGVSQSPSNKVTEKGKDVELRCDPISGHTALYWYRQSLGQGLEFLIYFQGNSAPDKSGLPSDRFSAERTGGSVSTLTIQRTQQEDSAVYLCASSPQETQYFGPGTRLLVL.

V and J are TRBV2 and TRBJ2-3; 11 nucleotides match TRBD2. With 6 bases clipped from V and 0 bases from J, the junction kept 5 bases outside the gene matches. The CDR3 runs to 16 residues. CDR1 and CDR2 (germline): SNHLY, FYNNEI. The CDR3 nucleotides read TGTGCCAGCAGGGCTAGCGGGGGGACCAGCACAGATACGCAGTATTTT. It encodes CASRASGGTSTDTQYF.

The chain has TRBV7-6 and TRBJ2-3; 12 nucleotides line up with TRBD2. V shed 5 bases, J shed 4 bases, and the junction held 7 bases outside the gene matches. The germline V gene has CDR1 SGHVS and CDR2 FNYEAQ. The CDR3 contains 16 residues. The CDR3 loop is CASSPSLAGGPDTQYF. The CDR3 region has the DNA TGTGCCAGCAGCCCCTCTCTAGCGGGAGGGCCAGATACGCAGTATTTT.

The genes are TRBV5-1 and TRBJ1-4, with a weak D call TRBD1 (6 bases). This CDR3 spans 15 amino acids. In germline, CDR1 is SGHRS, CDR2 YFSETQ. V gave up 5 bases and J gave up 2 bases, with 13 bases separating them. Written as DNA, the CDR3 is TGCGCCAGCAGTTTTTCAGGGGACACTAATGAAAAACTGTTTTTT. Protein: CASSFSGDTNEKLFF.

In its sample, this clone was seen once. This sequence joins TRBV19 and TRBJ2-1, with TRBD2 identical over 11 bases. The germline V gene encodes CDR1 LNHDA and CDR2 SQIVND (reference sequence). The CDR3 is 16 residues long. J gave up 8 bases and V 7 bases, and 13 bases lay outside the gene matches. DNA of the CDR3: TGTGCCAGTACCCTGCGCGGTAGCGGGAGGGCCTATGAGCAGTTCTTC. The encoded protein is CASTLRGSGRAYEQFF.

The chain couples TRBV4-2 to TRBJ1-5, with 7 bases aligning to TRBD1. CDR1 and CDR2 (germline): LGHNA, YNFKEQ. The CDR3 runs to 14 residues. With V trimmed by 3 bases and J by 2 bases, 1 base remained unmatched. The CDR3: CASSQGTGNQPQHF. DNA for the CDR3: TGTGCCAGCAGCCAGGGGACAGGCAATCAGCCCCAGCATTTT.

The chain links TRBV15 to TRBJ2-1; no clear D gene. This CDR3 spans 13 amino acids. V was pared by 3 bases and J by 0 bases, with 3 bases between. Germline V gene sequence: CDR1 LNHNV, CDR2 YYDKDF (reference sequence). DNA of the CDR3: TGTGCCACCAGCAGTAGCTCCTACAATGAGCAGTTCTTC. Translation gives CATSSSSYNEQFF.

In this sample, this clone turned up a few times. The DNA of the CDR3 is TGTGCCAGCAGCCAAGACGGGCGACAGGGGCAGCCCCAGCATTTT. This translates into CASSQDGRQGQPQHF. The rearrangement links TRBV3-1 (or the pseudogene TRBV3-2) to TRBJ1-5; 8 bases match TRBD1. Germline-derived CDR1 and CDR2 are LGHDT and YNNKEL (reference sequence). This CDR3 has 15 residues. Germline trimming cut 0 bases from V and 7 bases from J; bases unmatched to any gene: 5.

This rearrangement joins TRBV10-1 to TRBJ2-1; TRBD2 matches 10 bases. V lost 2 bases, J lost 9 bases, and 19 bases stayed unmatched. Germline V gives CDR1 WNHNN, CDR2 SYGVQD (reference sequence). The CDR3 contains 19 residues. The CDR3: CASSEESSWASGSGGEQFF. The CDR3, as DNA: TGCGCCAGCAGTGAGGAATCATCCTGGGCTAGCGGGAGTGGGGGTGAGCAGTTCTTC.

The chain links TRBV6-5 to TRBJ2-1; TRBD2 matches at 13 bases. The CDR3 spans 15 residues. The trim removed 6 bases at V and 3 bases at J, leaving 2 bases unmatched. From germline, CDR1 is MNHEY and CDR2 SVGAGI. CDR3 bases: TGTGCCAGCAGCCGACTAGCGGGGGGCTACAATGAGCAGTTCTTC. Translated: CASSRLAGGYNEQFF.

The CDR3 coding sequence is TGTGCCAGCAGTTGGGCTGCAACTAATGAAAAACTGTTTTTT. Its protein is CASSWAATNEKLFF. This chain uses TRBV27 with TRBJ1-4; D ambiguous. V was trimmed by 4 bases and J by 0 bases, leaving 6 bases between them. This CDR3 has 14 amino acids. Germline V CDR1 and CDR2: MNHEY, SMNVEV (reference sequence).

This rearrangement joins TRBV6-2 or TRBV6-3 to TRBJ2-2, with D tentatively TRBD1 (5 bases). This CDR3 spans 14 amino acids. Germline V gene data show CDR1 as MNHEY and CDR2 as SVGEGT. The germline V and J ends were trimmed by 5 bases and 4 bases, with 11 bases remaining between them. CDR3 bases: TGTGCCAGCAGTGCCGGACACTCCACCGGGGAGCTGTTTTTT. Protein product: CASSAGHSTGELFF.

This clone was detected once. The chain has TRBV6-6 and TRBJ1-1, with 7 positions matching TRBD1. The CDR3 extends over 14 amino acids. Trimming removed 8 bases from V and 1 base from J; junction bases left unmatched: 7. Germline V lookup: CDR1 MNHNY, CDR2 SVGAGI (reference sequence). The CDR3 nucleotides read TGTGCCAGCGACCGACAGGGAGCGAACACTGAAGCTTTCTTT. It yields the protein CASDRQGANTEAFF.

V is TRBV5-6 and J is TRBJ2-3, with 10 bases matching TRBD1. V gave up 4 bases and J gave up 6 bases; unmatched junction bases: 5. Germline V gene lookup returns CDR1 SGHDT and CDR2 YYEEEE. The length of the CDR3 is 14 residues. The CDR3: CASSLGTGDDTQYF. As DNA, the CDR3 is TGTGCCAGCAGCCTGGGGACAGGGGACGATACGCAGTATTTT.

The chain uses TRBV19 and TRBJ2-1; D is perhaps TRBD1 (7 bases). Germline values: CDR1 LNHDA, CDR2 SQIVND (reference sequence). This CDR3 spans 12 amino acids. Trimming removed 5 bases at V and 10 bases at J, with 12 bases between. The CDR3 DNA is TGTGCCAGTAGTGGGCAGGGGGGCGAGCAGTTCTTC. This codes for CASSGQGGEQFF.

The chain combines TRBV4-2 with TRBJ2-5; 10 bases align to TRBD1. The J segment lost 5 bases and the V segment lost 0 bases, leaving 6 bases of the junction unmatched. Looked up from germline, CDR1 is LGHNA and CDR2 is YNFKEQ. The CDR3 totals 16 residues. The CDR3 sequence: CASSQDPGTGAETQYF. As DNA, the CDR3 is TGTGCCAGCAGCCAAGATCCTGGGACAGGGGCCGAGACCCAGTACTTC.

This rearrangement joins TRBV9 to TRBJ1-4; 11 bases fit TRBD1. Trimming removed 0 bases from V and 8 bases from J; junction bases left unmatched: 3. This CDR3 region has 15 residues. Germline CDR1 and CDR2: SGDLS and YYNGEE. CDR3 DNA sequence: TGTGCCAGCAGCGTAGAAGGACAGGGGGCGGAAAAACTGTTTTTT. Translating it yields CASSVEGQGAEKLFF.

The J gene is TRBJ1-3, the V gene TRBV30; 7 positions match TRBD1. The V segment lost 0 bases and the J segment 2 bases; nucleotides outside the gene matches: 4. The germline V gene encodes CDR1 GTSNPN and CDR2 SVGIG (reference sequence). The CDR3 sequence is 15 residues long. Written as DNA, the CDR3 is TGTGCCTGGAGTGTACGAACAGGGGCTGGAAACACCATATATTTT. This gives the protein CAWSVRTGAGNTIYF.

CDR3 in amino acids: CAWSVLGDQPQHF. CDR3 bases: TGTGCCTGGAGTGTACTAGGAGATCAGCCCCAGCATTTT. The rearrangement links TRBV30 to TRBJ1-5; D not certain. Trimming removed 0 bases at V and 5 bases at J, with 8 bases between. In germline, CDR1 is GTSNPN, CDR2 SVGIG (reference sequence). The CDR3 runs 13 residues.

The rearrangement joins TRBV4-2 to TRBJ1-5; D ambiguous. There are 13 residues in the CDR3. From germline, CDR1 is LGHNA and CDR2 YNFKEQ. Trimming removed 0 bases from V and 7 bases from J, with 7 bases in between. CDR3 amino acids: CASSQETRQPQHF. The DNA of the CDR3 is TGTGCCAGCAGCCAAGAAACCCGGCAGCCCCAGCATTTT.

The chain combines TRBV5-6 with TRBJ1-2, with D perhaps TRBD1 (6 bases). Deletions cut 0 bases from V and 4 bases from J, with 19 bases between. The length of the CDR3 is 17 residues. Germline V CDR1 and CDR2: SGHDT, YYEEEE. The CDR3 sequence: CASSLAEGGTARYGYTF. CDR3 in DNA: TGTGCCAGCAGCTTGGCTGAAGGGGGAACCGCCCGCTATGGCTACACCTTC.

The chain combines TRBV24-1 with TRBJ2-1; D perhaps matches TRBD1 (6 bases). The germline gives CDR1 KGHDR, CDR2 SFDVKD. Trimming shortened V by 3 bases and J by 5 bases, and 16 bases separated the two germline ends. CDR3 length: 16 amino acids. This CDR3 reads CATSDARQVGNNEQFF. The DNA for the CDR3 is TGTGCCACCAGTGATGCCCGACAGGTCGGGAACAATGAGCAGTTCTTC.

The chain joins TRBV6-2 or TRBV6-3 to TRBJ2-7, with D possibly being TRBD1 (5 bases). The V and J ends lost 6 bases and 0 bases respectively, with 21 bases between them. This CDR3 has 17 residues. Germline V CDR1 and CDR2: MNHEY, SVGEGT. This chain's CDR3 is CASSLWGGPRSSYEQYF. For the CDR3, the DNA is TGTGCCAGCAGCCTCTGGGGCGGTCCCAGGAGCTCCTACGAGCAGTACTTC.

There are a few counts of this clone. The chain recombines TRBV7-8 with TRBJ2-7; 9 bases are shared with TRBD1. CDR1 SGHVS and CDR2 FQNEAQ come from the germline V gene. Trimming at V came to 4 bases and at J to 8 bases, leaving 9 bases not matched to a gene. The CDR3 has 14 amino acids. The CDR3 sequence: CASSYRDRDFKQYF. The CDR3 nucleotides are TGTGCCAGCAGCTACCGGGACAGGGACTTTAAGCAGTACTTC.

The chain uses TRBV13 and TRBJ2-3; D gene uncertain. Trimming removed 0 bases at V and 3 bases at J, with 4 bases between. This CDR3 contains 13 residues. Germline CDR1 is PRHDT and CDR2 is FYEKMQ (reference sequence). CDR3 nucleotide sequence: TGTGCCAGCAGCTTAGGAGCTACAGATACGCAGTATTTT. This sequence encodes CASSLGATDTQYF.

The V gene is TRBV11-3, the J gene TRBJ2-7, with 9 bases aligning to TRBD1. The germline V gene encodes CDR1 SGHNT and CDR2 YENEEA. The J segment lost 2 bases and the V segment lost 1 base, leaving 0 bases of the junction unmatched. This CDR3 comprises 14 residues. CDR3 sequence reads: CASSLGTGAYEQYF. CDR3 nucleotides: TGTGCCAGCAGCTTAGGGACAGGGGCCTACGAGCAGTACTTC. Together with reference TRBV11-3 and TRBJ2-7, the CDR3 gives the full variable domain: EAGVVQSPRYKIIEKKQPVAFWCNPISGHNTLYWYLQNLGQGPELLIRYENEEAVDDSQLPKDRFSAERLKGVDSTLKIQPAELGDSAVYLCASSLGTGAYEQYFGPGTRLTVT.

V and J are TRBV7-9 and TRBJ2-1, with 8 bases matching TRBD2. This CDR3 contains 17 residues. The germline V gene has CDR1 SEHNR and CDR2 FQNEAQ (reference sequence). With 4 bases clipped from V and 4 bases from J, the junction kept 12 bases outside the gene matches. The CDR3 protein is CASSSPTSEQNYNEQFF. The DNA of the CDR3 is TGTGCCAGCAGCTCTCCGACTAGCGAGCAGAATTACAATGAGCAGTTCTTC.